The rows below give T cell receptor beta chains drawn from one sample of a study of cytomegalovirus exposure and HLA in healthy donors. Profiling relied on immunoSEQ multiplex PCR, and the TCRdb table lists in-frame clones only, not all of them. The table lists roughly 140,000 clones, over 60% of them singletons. Sequenced input: PBMCs. The receptors stem from a woman in her twenties or thirties in good health and CMV-seropositive. Both conserved end residues are part of each CDR3. Each record gives: V gene, D gene, J gene, clone size, CDR3 DNA, CDR3 protein. A D gene is named only where the DNA matches it firmly. A clone size is listed for some rows: how often the clone was seen (once, few, many), or a class if it is expanded.

TRBV2	-	TRBJ1-4	once	TGTGCCGGACGGACAGCAACTAATGAAAAACTGTTTTTT	CAGRTATNEKLFF
TRBV7-3	-	TRBJ1-2	-	TGTGCCAGCGGCTTCGTGGCGGATAAGAACCTCATCTTC	CASGFVADKNLIF
TRBV29-1	-	TRBJ1-3	-	TGCAGCGTTGAAGGGGACGGACAGACGCACTCTGGAAACACCATATATTTT	CSVEGDGQTHSGNTIYF
TRBV19	-	TRBJ2-7	-	TGTGCCAGTACCCTAGCTGGGCGCCCTTACGAGCAGTACTTC	CASTLAGRPYEQYF
TRBV5-6	-	TRBJ1-5	few	TGTGCCAGCAGCTTAGGGGGGGACCCCCTGCTGGGCCAGCCCCAGCATTTT	CASSLGGDPLLGQPQHF
TRBV6-1	-	TRBJ1-5	-	TGTGCCAGCAGTCGCCTGAGGAATCAGCCCCAGCATTTT	CASSRLRNQPQHF
TRBV28	-	TRBJ1-3	-	TGTGCCAGCAGTTTACCCGGGTTGGGAAACACCATATATTTT	CASSLPGLGNTIYF
TRBV7-9	TRBD1	TRBJ2-7	-	TGTGCCAGCAGCCCCAGCGACAGGGGGCGGGAGTACTTC	CASSPSDRGREYF
TRBV5-1	-	TRBJ2-1	-	TGCGCCAGCAGCTTGGTAACAGGTGAGGACAATGAGCAGTTCTTC	CASSLVTGEDNEQFF
TRBV7-6	-	TRBJ1-2	-	TGTGCCAGCAGCTTTTCCCCTGAGGGAGTCAAACTCTATGGCTACACCTTC	CASSFSPEGVKLYGYTF
TRBV19	TRBD1	TRBJ1-1	-	TGTGCCAGTAGTATGACAGGGGGCTACACTGAAGCTTTCTTT	CASSMTGGYTEAFF
TRBV6-5	TRBD2	TRBJ2-7	once	TGTGCCAGCAGTTACACTAGCGGGAGGGCCGGGGAGCAGTACTTC	CASSYTSGRAGEQYF
TRBV5-4	-	TRBJ2-3	-	TGTGCCAGCAGCTTGGGTCCTAGCACAGATACGCAGTATTTT	CASSLGPSTDTQYF
TRBV6-5	-	TRBJ1-1	-	TGTGCCAGCAGTTACTACCAGGGGCTTGAAGCTTTCTTT	CASSYYQGLEAFF
TRBV9	-	TRBJ1-2	-	TGTGCCAGCAGGGAGACAGGAACTAACTATGGCTACACCTTC	CASRETGTNYGYTF
TRBV29-1	TRBD1	TRBJ2-3	-	TGCAGCGTTCAGGGGACAGGGAGGTTGGATACGCAGTATTTT	CSVQGTGRLDTQYF
TRBV7-9	-	TRBJ1-1	-	TGTTCCAGCAGCTCCCAGCTGGGGGCAGCTACGAACACTGAAGCTTTCTTT	CSSSSQLGAATNTEAFF
TRBV13	TRBD1	TRBJ1-2	-	TGTGCCAGCAGCCAGGGACAGGGGGCTAATGGCTACACCTTC	CASSQGQGANGYTF
TRBV29-1	TRBD2	TRBJ2-1	-	TGCAGCGTTGAGGGCGGGAGAGATGAGCAGTTCTTC	CSVEGGRDEQFF
TRBV6-5	TRBD1	TRBJ1-6	-	TGTGCCAGCAGAACGGAGGGGGCGCGGAATTCACCCCTCCACTTT	CASRTEGARNSPLHF
TRBV6-5	TRBD2	TRBJ2-5	-	TGTGCCAGCAGTTACGCGACTAGCGGGGGACAAGAGACCCAGTACTTC	CASSYATSGGQETQYF
TRBV5-6	TRBD2	TRBJ2-7	-	TGTGCCAGCAGCTTGTTCCCTAGCGGGTACAACGAGCAGTACTTC	CASSLFPSGYNEQYF
TRBV5-6	TRBD1	TRBJ1-1	-	TGTGCCAGCAGCCCGGGACAGGGGCCCTCGGGCACTGAAGCTTTCTTT	CASSPGQGPSGTEAFF
TRBV4-1	-	TRBJ1-1	-	TGCGCCAGCAGCCAACGGAGGGACACTGAAGCTTTCTTT	CASSQRRDTEAFF
TRBV5-1	-	TRBJ2-1	-	TGCGCCAGCAGCTTGGACGGTCCTCCTAACAATGAGCAGTTCTTC	CASSLDGPPNNEQFF
TRBV7-9	-	TRBJ1-2	-	TGTGCCAGCAGCTTAGTAGGACAGGGCTACACCTTC	CASSLVGQGYTF
TRBV5-4	TRBD1	TRBJ1-1	-	TGTGCCAGCAGCTCAGGCTCAGGGGGAGGTGAAGCTTTCTTT	CASSSGSGGGEAFF
TRBV6-5	-	TRBJ2-6	-	TGTGCCAGCAGTTACAGCCTGTCCTCTGGGGCCAACGTCCTGACTTTC	CASSYSLSSGANVLTF
TRBV6-1	-	TRBJ2-1	-	TGTGCCAGCAGTGAAAAAGGAGGTGGGCGGGTATACAATGAGCAGTTCTTC	CASSEKGGGRVYNEQFF
TRBV6-5	-	TRBJ2-2	-	TGTGCCAGCAATGGGGGGATGGGCGGGGAGCTGTTTTTT	CASNGGMGGELFF
TRBV7-9	TRBD1	TRBJ1-4	-	TGTGCCAGCAGCGGGACAGCTTTGGAGGAAAAACTGTTTTTT	CASSGTALEEKLFF
TRBV6-4	-	TRBJ1-1	-	TGTGCCAGCAGTGACGGGGGGACGAACACTGAAGCTTTCTTT	CASSDGGTNTEAFF
TRBV5-5	TRBD1	TRBJ1-4	few	TGTGCCAGCAGCTTGGGGGCTGGACAGGGGAATGAAAAACTGTTTTTT	CASSLGAGQGNEKLFF
TRBV30	-	TRBJ1-2	-	TGTGCCGGGGGGGAGAGGCCTAATGGCTACACCTTC	CAGGERPNGYTF
TRBV5-6	TRBD1	TRBJ1-2	few	TGTGCCAGCAGCTACCGGGACAGAGCTAACTATGGCTACACCTTC	CASSYRDRANYGYTF
TRBV29-1	-	TRBJ2-7	-	TGCAGCGTTGATATCGGGTACGAGCAGTACTTC	CSVDIGYEQYF
TRBV6-5	TRBD1	TRBJ1-1	-	TGTGCCAGCAGTAAGGGGACAGGGTGGGACACTGAAGCTTTCTTT	CASSKGTGWDTEAFF
TRBV27	-	TRBJ1-5	once	TGTGCCAGCAGTTTATGGGGAGGGGGAAGCAATCAGCCCCAGCATTTT	CASSLWGGGSNQPQHF
TRBV11-2	-	TRBJ2-2	-	TGTGCCAGCAGCCCCGCGGGACAGTACACCGGGGAGCTGTTTTTT	CASSPAGQYTGELFF
TRBV5-4	-	TRBJ1-1	few	TGTGCCAGCAGCCCAGGGGTGGCGAACACTGAAGCTTTCTTT	CASSPGVANTEAFF
TRBV5-1	-	TRBJ1-2	few	TGCGCCAGCAGCTTACTGGCGGAGCTACCCTATGGCTACACCTTC	CASSLLAELPYGYTF
TRBV11-3	-	TRBJ2-5	-	TGTGCCAGCAGCCTACAAAGATCAAGTTCGGGGGTCGGGGAGACCCAGTACTTC	CASSLQRSSSGVGETQYF
TRBV15	TRBD2	TRBJ2-5	-	TGTGCCACCAGCAGAGACCCATTTGAGCGGGGGACCCAGTACTTC	CATSRDPFERGTQYF
TRBV6-5	-	TRBJ2-1	-	TGTGCCAGCAGTTACTCGACTCAGGGCGATGAGCAGTTCTTC	CASSYSTQGDEQFF
TRBV1	-	TRBJ1-1	-	TGCACCAGCAGCCTACAAAGTGATGTGGCAAGGAACACTGAAGCTTTCTTT	CTSSLQSDVARNTEAFF
TRBV29-1	-	TRBJ1-2	-	TGCAGCGTTGAAGTAGGAGTGGGCTATGGCTACACCTTC	CSVEVGVGYGYTF
TRBV9	-	TRBJ2-7	-	TGTGCCAGCAGCTCCCCCTTAGGGGGCGGGAAATACGAGCAGTACTTC	CASSSPLGGGKYEQYF
TRBV19	TRBD2	TRBJ2-1	-	TGTGCCAGTACCAGGGGACTAGCGGGAGATGCCCATGAGCAGTTCTTC	CASTRGLAGDAHEQFF
TRBV7-9	TRBD1	TRBJ1-2	few	TGTGCCAGCAGCTTCCACAGGGGGTATGGCTACACCTTC	CASSFHRGYGYTF
TRBV27	-	TRBJ1-2	-	TGTGCCAGCAGTTTTCTGGGACACGTCGATGGCTACACCTTC	CASSFLGHVDGYTF
TRBV2	TRBD1	TRBJ2-2	-	TGTGCCAGCAGTGTGACAGGGCAAACCGGGGAGCTGTTTTTT	CASSVTGQTGELFF
TRBV5-4	-	TRBJ2-3	many	TGTGCCAGCAGCTTGCGAGCAGATACGCAGTATTTT	CASSLRADTQYF
TRBV6-5	TRBD2	TRBJ2-1	-	TGTGCCAGCAGAAGACTAGCGGGAGTGAATGAGCAGTTCTTC	CASRRLAGVNEQFF
TRBV7-2	-	TRBJ2-1	-	TGTGCCAGCACCCCCAACCGTTTGCGCAATGAGCAGTTCTTC	CASTPNRLRNEQFF
TRBV6-1	TRBD1	TRBJ1-5	-	TGTGCCAGCAGTTTGGACAGGGCGGCTCAGCCCCAGCATTTT	CASSLDRAAQPQHF